These 5 T cell receptor beta chains were sequenced from one sample in a study of blood T cells in healthy people across ages. A second PCR, run for roughly 6 to 11 cycles, used a sample-barcoded 5' primer plus a J-beta primer mix. From the 5' RACE reads, TCRdb called clonotypes with MiXCR, one entry per CDR3 protein. The sample holds more than 800,000 distinct CDR3 sequences, more than 40% seen once. The sample consisted of blood. These receptors all stem from a woman in her sixties in good health.

The genes are TRBV6-1 and TRBJ1-2; weak D call: TRBD1 (6 bases). The CDR3 contains 15 residues. Trimming left V 7 bases short and J 3 bases short, with 18 bases between. The germline V gene has CDR1 MNHNS and CDR2 SASEGT. The CDR3 DNA follows: TGTGCCAGCATCCACCCAGGGGAGTTCCACTATGGCTACACCTTC. This codes for CASIHPGEFHYGYTF.

V usage is TRBV7-9 and J usage is TRBJ1-2; TRBD1 agrees at 9 bases. The V gene end was trimmed by 5 bases and the J gene end by 7 bases; junction bases not matched to a gene: 17. CDR1 is SEHNR and CDR2 is FQNEAQ in the germline V gene (reference sequence). The CDR3 covers 17 residues. DNA of the CDR3: TGTGCCAGCAGCCCTCTACGCCGGGACAGGGTATTGGGTGGCTACACCTTC. Translating gives CASSPLRRDRVLGGYTF. The full variable domain, with the rest looked up from reference TRBV7-9 and TRBJ1-2, is DTGVSQNPRHKITKRGQNVTFRCDPISEHNRLYWYRQTLGQGPEFLTYFQNEAQLEKSRLLSDRFSAERPKGSFSTLEIQRTEQGDSAMYLCASSPLRRDRVLGGYTFGSGTRLTVV.

This clonotype was counted a few times. The chain couples TRBV7-9 to TRBJ2-1; 7 bases are shared with TRBD1. Losses at the gene ends were 5 bases for V and 1 base for J; bases not matched to a gene: 8. From germline, CDR1 is SEHNR and CDR2 FQNEAQ (reference sequence). This CDR3 has 16 amino acids. The CDR3 spells CASSPNRGRSYNEQFF. CDR3 sequence (DNA): TGTGCCAGCAGCCCTAACAGGGGACGTTCCTACAATGAGCAGTTCTTC.

V is TRBV6-5 and J is TRBJ1-5; D may be TRBD1 (5 bases). Germline CDR1 reads MNHEY; CDR2 reads SVGAGI. The V end was cut by 6 bases, the J end by 1 base, with 13 bases between. The CDR3 runs 15 residues. CDR3 bases: TGTGCCAGCAGAAATCAGGGTCTGAGCAATCAGCCCCAGCATTTT. Residues: CASRNQGLSNQPQHF.

This clonotype was counted many times. V is TRBV29-1 and J is TRBJ2-3; D gene uncertain. V lost 7 bases and J 2 bases, leaving 4 bases between the germline ends. The CDR3 contains 10 residues. Germline V CDR1 and CDR2: SQVTM, ANQGSEA. The DNA of the CDR3 is TGCAGCGCCAACACAGATACGCAGTATTTT. Amino acids: CSANTDTQYF.